The clone carrying this T cell receptor beta chain was counted ten times or more. Antigen unknown. TCR beta CDR3 regions were amplified from RNA transcripts. With the HTBI primer set, the TCR CDR3 went through a first round of RT-PCR. TCRdb passed the multiplex PCR reads through MiXCR, listing each CDR3 protein once. The repertoire holds around 500,000 distinct CDR3 sequences, with around 15% as singletons. For the diagnoses, clinical symptoms, serum thyroxine and TRAb, thyroid ultrasound and orbital computed tomography were used. The data belong to a study of T cells in Graves' hyperthyroidism and ophthalmopathy. This CDR3 is built from 20 residues. Germline V lookup: CDR1 MNHNY, CDR2 SVGAGI (reference sequence). The V segment lost 2 bases and the J segment 1 base; nucleotides outside the gene matches: 16. Study-level points and caveats: Most thyroid clonotypes expanded above 0.001 appeared in blood too.

The clonotype comes from a middle-aged woman with Graves' hyperthyroidism. The specimen was blood. This sequence joins TRBV6-6 and TRBJ2-7, with TRBD2 identical over 11 bases. The CDR3 region is CASSYPQTGLAGLSSYEQYF. The DNA for the CDR3 is TGTGCCAGCAGTTACCCGCAGACTGGACTAGCGGGCCTCTCTTCCTACGAGCAGTACTTC.